This entry is about one T cell receptor (beta chain). V lost 6 bases and J lost 8; bases outside the gene matches: 4. This CDR3 spans 12 amino acids. Per germline, CDR1 KGHSH and CDR2 LQKENI. The method was immunoSEQ multiplex PCR; TCRdb's version includes in-frame clones alone and lacks a portion of them. The sample lists 180,000 or so clones, 81% occurring once. The data stem from a study of blood T cell repertoires in COVID-19. Study-wide context: The samples span acute and convalescent COVID-19 from the United States, Italy and Spain.

Sequences were obtained from peripheral blood. The chain has TRBV18 and TRBJ2-1, with 7 bases aligning to TRBD1. This receptor was obtained from a woman aged 40-49 years with COVID-19, enrolled during active disease. The CDR3: CASSQGGDEQFF. As DNA, the CDR3 is TGTGCCAGCTCTCAAGGGGGCGATGAGCAGTTCTTC.